This TCR beta chain originates from a study of beta chain features in type 1 diabetes. Regarding the study as a whole: When Type 1 diabetes patients were examined, their TCRB CDR3s proved moderately but significantly shorter in all four CD4+ subsets.

This clone occurred a few times. Antigen unknown. Every bit of the isolated RNA underwent reverse transcription, so sequencing read expressed TCRB transcripts. Clones were read by immunoSEQ multiplex PCR, and TCRdb kept only the in-frame ones, dropping some. The sample holds a few hundred thousand clones; 13% are singletons and the top ten take 0.015%. Germline CDR1 is MGHRA and CDR2 is YSYEKL. V shed 3 bases and J 2 bases; nucleotides not matched to a gene: 6. CDR3 size: 17 residues. This receptor was taken from a woman aged 18-29 years with type 1 diabetes. Sequencing used naive CD4+ T cells from blood. V and J are TRBV4-1 and TRBJ2-3; the match to TRBD1 covers 12 bases. The CDR3 loop is CASSQEGQGADTDTQYF. CDR3 in DNA: TGCGCCAGCAGCCAGGAGGGACAGGGGGCCGACACAGATACGCAGTATTTT.